The 27 T cell receptor beta chains in this list originate from one sample, sequenced in a study of control samples from healthy donors and cancer patients. Generated by immunoSEQ multiplex PCR, the TCRdb table keeps only in-frame clones and is missing some. The sample shows about 130,000 clones, roughly 94% of them seen only once. The sequenced sample was PBMCs. The receptors were gathered from a man between 60 and 70 years old with colorectal cancer.

V and J are TRBV10-3 and TRBJ2-2; TRBD1 matches 7 bases. V lost 6 bases, J lost 4 bases, and 2 bases stayed unmatched. The CDR3 extends over 13 amino acids. Germline loops: CDR1 ENHRY, CDR2 SYGVKD. The CDR3 is CAIRDRATGELFF. DNA of the CDR3: TGTGCCATCAGAGACAGGGCCACCGGGGAGCTGTTTTTT.

V gene TRBV7-2 combines with J gene TRBJ2-3; D call uncertain. The CDR3 covers 13 residues. Trimming removed 5 bases from V and 1 base from J, with 7 bases in between. Looked up from germline, CDR1 is SGHTA and CDR2 is FQGNSA. The CDR3 reads CASSPRRTDTQYF. DNA for the CDR3: TGTGCCAGCAGCCCCCGGCGCACAGATACGCAGTATTTT.

The genes are TRBV19 and TRBJ2-1, with a possible D match to TRBD1 (6 bases). The germline CDR1 and CDR2 sequences are LNHDA and SQIVND (reference sequence). V was clipped by 8 bases and J by 0 bases, with 11 bases between them. The CDR3 extends over 14 amino acids. The CDR3 coding sequence is TGTGCCAGTGCCAGGGGCATCTCCTACAATGAGCAGTTCTTC. Encoded protein: CASARGISYNEQFF.

The chain carries TRBV7-6 and TRBJ1-1; D remains ambiguous. Germline CDR1 and CDR2: SGHVS and FNYEAQ. Between the trimmed V and J ends, which lost 1 base and 5 bases, there was a span of 14 bases. CDR3 length: 15 residues. The CDR3 region is CASSLVPGVRTEAFF. The DNA of the CDR3 is TGTGCCAGCAGCTTAGTACCGGGCGTTCGGACTGAAGCTTTCTTT.

The rearrangement links TRBV27 to TRBJ1-2, with 7 bases matching TRBD1. This CDR3 has 14 amino acids. V lost 6 bases and J lost 8; bases outside the gene matches: 12. Germline lookup yields CDR1 MNHEY and CDR2 SMNVEV (reference sequence). The chain's CDR3 is CASRVQQGREGYTF. CDR3 DNA sequence: TGTGCCAGCAGGGTACAACAGGGGCGCGAAGGCTACACCTTC.

Only one count was recorded for this clone. The V gene is TRBV7-2, the J gene TRBJ2-5; the D gene is possibly TRBD1 (6 bases). This CDR3 is 16 amino acids long. Trimming removed 2 bases at V and 5 bases at J, with 18 bases between. The germline CDR1 and CDR2 sequences are SGHTA and FQGNSA. CDR3 residues: CASSLFGTQGDETQYF. DNA for the CDR3: TGTGCCAGCAGCTTATTTGGGACACAGGGTGACGAGACCCAGTACTTC.

The rearrangement uses TRBV10-2 and TRBJ2-2; D unresolved. CDR3 length: 14 residues. Germline V gene lookup returns CDR1 WSHSY and CDR2 SAAADI. Trimming stripped 0 bases from V and 3 bases from J, with 5 bases between. CDR3 nucleotides: TGCGCCAGCAGTGAGTCGCAGGACACCGGGGAGCTGTTTTTT. This translates into CASSESQDTGELFF.

The chain recombines TRBV9 with TRBJ2-1, with 7 nucleotides matching TRBD1. CDR3 length: 17 residues. CDR1 and CDR2 (germline): SGDLS, YYNGEE. Losses at the gene ends were 4 bases for V and 7 bases for J; bases not matched to a gene: 17. The CDR3 region is CASSPAVGAGGTNEQFF. CDR3 sequence (DNA): TGTGCCAGCAGCCCAGCGGTCGGGGCAGGGGGTACGAATGAGCAGTTCTTC.

This clone showed up just once. The chain joins TRBV29-1 to TRBJ2-7; no clear D gene. Trimming took off 6 bases at V and 4 bases at J, with 16 bases between the two ends. The CDR3 is made up of 13 amino acids. The germline CDR1 and CDR2 sequences are SQVTM and ANQGSEA. The CDR3: CSVRHLTRYEQYF. The DNA for the CDR3 is TGCAGCGTACGACACCTTACTCGATACGAGCAGTACTTC.

J is TRBJ2-3 and V is TRBV30; 7 bases map to TRBD1. Germline V gene data show CDR1 as GTSNPN and CDR2 as SVGIG (reference sequence). The trim removed 2 bases at V and 0 bases at J, leaving 2 bases unmatched. The CDR3 runs to 14 residues. The CDR3 spells CAWSRGQSTDTQYF. The CDR3 nucleotides read TGTGCCTGGAGTAGGGGGCAAAGCACAGATACGCAGTATTTT.

CDR3 amino acids: CASSLSLASYEQYF. DNA of the CDR3: TGTGCCAGCAGTTTATCTTTAGCGTCCTACGAGCAGTACTTC. The chain joins TRBV28 to TRBJ2-7, with D maybe TRBD2 (5 bases). V dropped 1 base and J dropped 1 base, with 8 bases sitting between them. Germline values: CDR1 MDHEN, CDR2 SYDVKM. This CDR3 has 14 residues. The variable domain in full, with the rest retrieved from reference TRBV28 and TRBJ2-7, is DVKVTQSSRYLVKRTGEKVFLECVQDMDHENMFWYRQDPGLGLRLIYFSYDVKMKEKGDIPEGYSVSREKKERFSLILESASTNQTSMYLCASSLSLASYEQYFGPGTRLTVT.

This clone was counted a single time. Additional DNA sequences in this sample encode the identical CDR3. The rearrangement links TRBV5-1 to TRBJ1-1, with D maybe TRBD1 (5 bases). The CDR3 length is 13 residues. Trimming took off 2 bases at V and 1 base at J, with 6 bases between the two ends. In germline, CDR1 is SGHRS, CDR2 YFSETQ. The DNA for the CDR3 is TGCGCCAGCAGCTTAGGGACGAACACTGAAGCTTTCTTT. It is translated as CASSLGTNTEAFF.

The CDR3 loop is CASSVVAGGLGEQFF. Written as DNA, the CDR3 is TGTGCCAGCAGCGTAGTAGCGGGGGGGCTCGGTGAGCAGTTCTTC. V is TRBV9 and J is TRBJ2-1, with 11 bases fitting TRBD2. Germline V gene sequence: CDR1 SGDLS, CDR2 YYNGEE. The CDR3 runs to 15 residues. Trimming cost V 0 bases and J 9 bases; bases outside gene matches: 5.

This chain joins TRBV6-2 or TRBV6-3 and TRBJ1-2; TRBD1 is a possible D gene (5 bases). V was clipped by 2 bases and J by 2 bases, with 6 bases between them. The germline V gene has CDR1 MNHEY and CDR2 SVGEGT. The CDR3 is made up of 13 amino acids. CDR3 sequence (DNA): TGTGCCAGCAGTTACCAGGGAAACTATGGCTACACCTTC. Translation gives CASSYQGNYGYTF.

The V and J genes are TRBV11-2 and TRBJ1-1, with a possible D match to TRBD1 (5 bases). Between the trimmed V and J ends, which lost 2 bases and 4 bases, there was a span of 11 bases. Germline loops: CDR1 SGHAT, CDR2 FQNNGV. The CDR3 totals 14 residues. CDR3 region: CASSLTGVGTEAFF. DNA of the CDR3: TGTGCCAGCAGCTTAACGGGGGTAGGCACTGAAGCTTTCTTT. The entire variable domain, with the rest obtained from reference TRBV11-2 and TRBJ1-1, is as follows: EAGVAQSPRYKIIEKRQSVAFWCNPISGHATLYWYQQILGQGPKLLIQFQNNGVVDDSQLPKDRFSAERLKGVDSTLKIQPAKLEDSAVYLCASSLTGVGTEAFFGQGTRLTVV.

This chain uses TRBV3-1 (or the pseudogene TRBV3-2) with TRBJ1-2; no firm D call. The V and J ends lost 2 bases and 2 bases respectively, with 12 bases between them. This CDR3 has 15 amino acids. Germline V gene sequence: CDR1 LGHDT, CDR2 YNNKEL (reference sequence). The CDR3 region has the DNA TGTGCCAGCAGCCAATGGGTCGGCGGGAACTATGGCTACACCTTC. Encoded protein: CASSQWVGGNYGYTF.

As to this clone: Germline and junction disagree at one end, which may indicate a read error. This sequence joins TRBV20-1 and TRBJ1-2, with D maybe TRBD1 (5 bases). Germline V CDR1 and CDR2: DFQATT, SNEGSKA (reference sequence). This CDR3 comprises 10 residues. The CDR3 DNA is TGCAGTGCTAGAGGCGGGGCCCAGGAATTC. The encoded protein is CSARGGAQEF.

The chain recombines TRBV5-5 with TRBJ2-7, with D uncertain. The CDR3 length is 13 residues. Trimming cost V 2 bases and J 0 bases, with 6 bases left between them. CDR1 is SGHKS, CDR2 YYEKEE, per germline (reference sequence). CDR3 sequence: CASSFTSSYEQYF. DNA for the CDR3: TGTGCCAGCAGCTTTACCAGCTCCTACGAGCAGTACTTC.

Concerning this clone: In the same sample, other DNA sequences code for this CDR3. The chain has TRBV5-1 and TRBJ1-1, with 9 nucleotides matching TRBD1. This CDR3 has 16 residues. Germline V lookup: CDR1 SGHRS, CDR2 YFSETQ. V shed 4 bases, J shed 1 base, and the junction held 8 bases outside the gene matches. The DNA for the CDR3 is TGCGCCAGCAGCCAGGGACAGGGCGGCGCGAACACTGAAGCTTTCTTT. It specifies CASSQGQGGANTEAFF.

Turning to this clone: It is unclear where the CDR3 begins or ends on the DNA, so no DNA is shown, and the CDR3 is as TCRdb lists it. The rearrangement uses TRBV27 and TRBJ1-5; TRBD1, as called in the table, went unchecked against the DNA. The CDR3 totals 16 residues, both ends included. Germline-derived CDR1 and CDR2 are MNHEY and SMNVEV (reference sequence). The CDR3 spells CASSSSTGGSNQPQHF.

V usage is TRBV19 and J usage is TRBJ2-1; 7 bases line up with TRBD1. In germline, CDR1 is LNHDA, CDR2 SQIVND (reference sequence). This CDR3 contains 15 residues. The V gene end was trimmed by 1 base and the J gene end by 6 bases; junction bases not matched to a gene: 6. This CDR3 reads CASSIVGQNSNEQFF. CDR3 nucleotide sequence: TGTGCCAGTAGTATAGTGGGACAGAACTCCAATGAGCAGTTCTTC.

This clone was seen just once. The rearrangement uses TRBV3-1 (or the pseudogene TRBV3-2) and TRBJ2-7; D gene uncertain. Trimming left V 0 bases short and J 2 bases short, with 8 bases between. This CDR3 has 14 residues. Germline-derived CDR1 and CDR2 are LGHDT and YNNKEL (reference sequence). CDR3 in amino acids: CASSQDLGTYEQYF. DNA of the CDR3: TGTGCCAGCAGCCAAGACCTAGGGACCTACGAGCAGTACTTC.

This chain links TRBV24-1 with TRBJ2-1; D might be TRBD1 (6 bases). In germline, CDR1 is KGHDR, CDR2 SFDVKD. Trimming took off 1 base at V and 9 bases at J, with 18 bases between the two ends. This CDR3 comprises 16 residues. This CDR3 is CATSDFTAGKGGEQFF. DNA of the CDR3: TGTGCCACCAGTGATTTTACGGCAGGGAAAGGGGGTGAGCAGTTCTTC.

V usage is TRBV3-1 (or the pseudogene TRBV3-2) and J usage is TRBJ2-7; 7 bases are shared with TRBD1. This CDR3 comprises 13 residues. CDR1 and CDR2 (germline): LGHDT, YNNKEL (reference sequence). The J segment lost 5 bases and the V segment lost 6 bases, leaving 7 bases of the junction unmatched. The CDR3 coding sequence is TGTGCCAGCAGAGAGGGGGCGTCGGACGAGCAGTACTTC. Translation gives CASREGASDEQYF.

This chain joins TRBV15 and TRBJ1-4, with D perhaps matching TRBD1 (5 bases). CDR3 length: 14 amino acids. Trimming removed 4 bases from V and 5 bases from J, with 11 bases in between. Germline assignment: CDR1 LNHNV and CDR2 YYDKDF (reference sequence). The chain's CDR3 is CATSKGGGNEKLFF. CDR3 nucleotides: TGTGCCACCAGCAAGGGTGGGGGAAATGAAAAACTGTTTTTT.

The chain links TRBV2 to TRBJ1-2; 8 bases fit TRBD1. Germline CDR1 SNHLY, CDR2 FYNNEI. V trimming: 6 bases; J trimming: 5 bases; junction bases outside the gene matches: 5. This CDR3 region has 13 residues. The CDR3 DNA sequence: TGTGCCAGCAGACTCCAGGGGGCATATGGCTACACCTTC. Its protein is CASRLQGAYGYTF.

The V gene is TRBV7-9, the J gene TRBJ1-4; D is unresolved. CDR1 and CDR2 (germline): SEHNR, FQNEAQ (reference sequence). The CDR3 sequence is 16 residues long. The V end lost 5 bases, the J end lost 4 bases, and 17 bases lay between the germline ends. This CDR3 reads CASSPGRGGYNEKLFF. In DNA form, the CDR3 reads TGTGCCAGCAGCCCCGGCCGCGGCGGTTATAATGAAAAACTGTTTTTT.